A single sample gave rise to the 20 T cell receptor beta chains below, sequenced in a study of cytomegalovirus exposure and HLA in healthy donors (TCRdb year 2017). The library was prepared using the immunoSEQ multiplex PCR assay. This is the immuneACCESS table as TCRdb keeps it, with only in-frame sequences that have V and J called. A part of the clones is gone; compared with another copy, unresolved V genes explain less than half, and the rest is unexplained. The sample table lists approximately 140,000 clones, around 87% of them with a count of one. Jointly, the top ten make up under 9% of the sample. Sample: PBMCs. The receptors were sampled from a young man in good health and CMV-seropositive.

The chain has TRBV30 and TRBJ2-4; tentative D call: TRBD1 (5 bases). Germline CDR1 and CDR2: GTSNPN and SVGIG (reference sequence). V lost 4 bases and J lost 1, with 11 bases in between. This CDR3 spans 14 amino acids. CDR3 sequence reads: CAWNNRWAKNIQYF. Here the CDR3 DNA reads TGTGCCTGGAATAACAGGTGGGCCAAAAACATTCAGTACTTC. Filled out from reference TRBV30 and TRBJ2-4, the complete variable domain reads SQTIHQWPATLVQPVGSPLSLECTVEGTSNPNLYWYRQAAGRGLQLLFYSVGIGQISSEVPQNLSASRPQDRQFILSSKKLLLSDSGFYLCAWNNRWAKNIQYFGAGTRLSVL.

The CDR3 sequence is CAWSSAAWVTDTQYF. CDR3 nucleotide sequence: TGTGCCTGGAGTAGCGCAGCATGGGTGACAGATACGCAGTATTTT. The chain employs TRBV30 and TRBJ2-3, with no clear D. Per germline, CDR1 GTSNPN and CDR2 SVGIG (reference sequence). This CDR3 region has 15 residues. V lost 2 bases and J 3 bases, leaving 15 bases between the germline ends.

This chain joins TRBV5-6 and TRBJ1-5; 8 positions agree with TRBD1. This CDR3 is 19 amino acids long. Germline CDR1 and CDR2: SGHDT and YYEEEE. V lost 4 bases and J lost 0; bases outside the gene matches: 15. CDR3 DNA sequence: TGTGCCAGCAGCAGATCAGGGGGCCCATATATATATAGCAATCAGCCCCAGCATTTT. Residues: CASSRSGGPYIYSNQPQHF.

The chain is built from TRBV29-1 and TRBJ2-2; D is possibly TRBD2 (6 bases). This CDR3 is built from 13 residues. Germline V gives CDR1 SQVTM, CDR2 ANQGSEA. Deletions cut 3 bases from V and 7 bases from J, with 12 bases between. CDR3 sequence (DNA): TGCAGCGTTGAGGAGGGAGAAGACGGGGAGCTGTTTTTT. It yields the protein CSVEEGEDGELFF.

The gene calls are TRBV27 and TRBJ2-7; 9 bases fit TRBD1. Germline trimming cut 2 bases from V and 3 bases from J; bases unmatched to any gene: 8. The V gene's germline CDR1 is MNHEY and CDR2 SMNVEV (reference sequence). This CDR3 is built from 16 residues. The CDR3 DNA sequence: TGTGCCAGCAGTTTAACCCCCGGGACAGGGATCTACGAGCAGTACTTC. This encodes CASSLTPGTGIYEQYF.

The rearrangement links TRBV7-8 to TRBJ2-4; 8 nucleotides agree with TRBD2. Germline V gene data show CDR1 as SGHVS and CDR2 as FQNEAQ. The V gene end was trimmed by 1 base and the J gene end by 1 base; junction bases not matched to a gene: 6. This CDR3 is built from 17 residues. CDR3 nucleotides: TGTGCCAGCAGCTTAGGAACGGCGGGAGGTGCCAAAAACATTCAGTACTTC. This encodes CASSLGTAGGAKNIQYF.

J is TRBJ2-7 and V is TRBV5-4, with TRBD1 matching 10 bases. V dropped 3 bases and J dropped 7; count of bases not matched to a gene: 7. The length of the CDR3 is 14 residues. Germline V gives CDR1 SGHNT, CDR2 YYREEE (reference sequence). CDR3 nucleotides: TGTGCCAGCAGCTGGGGGACAGGGGCTGGTGAGCAGTACTTC. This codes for CASSWGTGAGEQYF.

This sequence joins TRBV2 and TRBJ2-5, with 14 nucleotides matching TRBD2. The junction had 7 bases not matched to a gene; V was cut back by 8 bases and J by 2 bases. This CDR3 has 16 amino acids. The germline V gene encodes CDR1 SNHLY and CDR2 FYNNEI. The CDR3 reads CASGSGTSGGQETQYF. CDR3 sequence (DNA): TGTGCCAGCGGATCCGGGACTAGCGGGGGACAAGAGACCCAGTACTTC.

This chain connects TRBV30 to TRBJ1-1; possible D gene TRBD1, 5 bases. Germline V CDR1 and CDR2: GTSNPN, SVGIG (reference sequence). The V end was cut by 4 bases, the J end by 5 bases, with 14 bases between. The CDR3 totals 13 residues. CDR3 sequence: CAWTKTGETEAFF. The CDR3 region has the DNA TGTGCCTGGACTAAAACAGGAGAAACTGAAGCTTTCTTT.

CDR3 sequence (DNA): TGTGCCAGCAGCTCCGAGACAGGGGGGGCCTACAATGAGCAGTTCTTC. Amino acid sequence: CASSSETGGAYNEQFF. V is TRBV7-6 and J is TRBJ2-1; 9 bases fit TRBD1. This CDR3 has 16 amino acids. CDR1 is SGHVS, CDR2 FNYEAQ, per germline. Unmatched junction bases numbered 6, after V lost 4 bases and J lost 2 bases.

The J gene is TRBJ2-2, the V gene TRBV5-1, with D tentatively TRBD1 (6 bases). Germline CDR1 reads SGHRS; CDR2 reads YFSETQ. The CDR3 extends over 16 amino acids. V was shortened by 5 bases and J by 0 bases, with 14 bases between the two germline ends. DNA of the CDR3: TGCGCCAGCAGTTACAGCAGGGGATCGAACACCGGGGAGCTGTTTTTT. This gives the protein CASSYSRGSNTGELFF.

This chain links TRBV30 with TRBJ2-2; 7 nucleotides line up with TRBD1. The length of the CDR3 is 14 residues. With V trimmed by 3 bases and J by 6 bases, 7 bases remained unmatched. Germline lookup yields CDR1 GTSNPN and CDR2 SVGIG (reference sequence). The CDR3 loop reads CAWSRGSDSGELFF. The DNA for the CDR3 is TGTGCCTGGAGCAGGGGGTCGGATTCCGGGGAGCTGTTTTTT.

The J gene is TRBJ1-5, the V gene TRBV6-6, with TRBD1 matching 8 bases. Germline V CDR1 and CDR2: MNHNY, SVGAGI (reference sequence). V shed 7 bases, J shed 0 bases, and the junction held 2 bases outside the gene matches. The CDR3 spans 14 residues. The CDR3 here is CASTTGGSNQPQHF. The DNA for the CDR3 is TGTGCCAGCACCACAGGGGGTAGCAATCAGCCCCAGCATTTT.

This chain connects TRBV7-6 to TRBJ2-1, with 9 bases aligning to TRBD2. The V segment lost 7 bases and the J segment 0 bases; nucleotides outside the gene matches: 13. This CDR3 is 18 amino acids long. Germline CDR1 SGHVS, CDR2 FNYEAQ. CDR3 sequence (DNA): TGTGCCAGCACCTTGGCGGCGGGAGGGACCGACTCCTACAATGAGCAGTTCTTC. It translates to CASTLAAGGTDSYNEQFF. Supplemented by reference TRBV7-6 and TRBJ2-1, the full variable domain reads GAGVSQSPRYKVTKRGQDVALRCDPISGHVSLYWYRQALGQGPEFLTYFNYEAQQDKSGLPNDRFSAERPEGSISTLTIQRTEQRDSAMYRCASTLAAGGTDSYNEQFFGPGTRLTVL.

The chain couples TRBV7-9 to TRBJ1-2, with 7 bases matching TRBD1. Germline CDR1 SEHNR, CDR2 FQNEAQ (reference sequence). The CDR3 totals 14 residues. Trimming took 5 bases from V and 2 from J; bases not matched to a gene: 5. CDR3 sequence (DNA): TGTGCCAGCAGCCCGGGACAGAGCAACTATGGCTACACCTTC. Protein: CASSPGQSNYGYTF.

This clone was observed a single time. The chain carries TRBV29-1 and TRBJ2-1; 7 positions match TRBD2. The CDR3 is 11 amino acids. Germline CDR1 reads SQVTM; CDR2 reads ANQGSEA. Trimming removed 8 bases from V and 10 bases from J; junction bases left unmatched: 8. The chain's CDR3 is CSFWEGREQFF. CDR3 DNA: TGCAGCTTTTGGGAGGGCAGGGAGCAGTTCTTC.

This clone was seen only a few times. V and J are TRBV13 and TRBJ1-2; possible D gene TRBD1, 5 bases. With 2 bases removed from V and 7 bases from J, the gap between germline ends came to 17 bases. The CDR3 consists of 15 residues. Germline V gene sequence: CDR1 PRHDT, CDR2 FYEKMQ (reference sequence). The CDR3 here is CASSLRFGASGGYTF. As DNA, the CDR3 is TGTGCCAGCAGCTTACGGTTTGGGGCATCCGGTGGCTACACCTTC.

The CDR3 sequence: CASSGQENQPQHF. The CDR3, as DNA: TGCGCCAGCAGTGGACAGGAAAATCAGCCCCAGCATTTT. The chain employs TRBV10-2 and TRBJ1-5; TRBD1 might be the D (6 bases). V lost 4 bases to trimming and J lost 4 bases, with 8 bases between them. The CDR3 runs 13 residues. Germline CDR1 and CDR2: WSHSY and SAAADI.

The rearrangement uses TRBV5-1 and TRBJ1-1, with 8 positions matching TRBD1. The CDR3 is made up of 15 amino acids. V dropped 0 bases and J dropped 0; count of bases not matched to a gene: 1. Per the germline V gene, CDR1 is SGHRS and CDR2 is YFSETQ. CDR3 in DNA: TGCGCCAGCAGCTTGGGGACAGGGTTGAACACTGAAGCTTTCTTT. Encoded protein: CASSLGTGLNTEAFF.

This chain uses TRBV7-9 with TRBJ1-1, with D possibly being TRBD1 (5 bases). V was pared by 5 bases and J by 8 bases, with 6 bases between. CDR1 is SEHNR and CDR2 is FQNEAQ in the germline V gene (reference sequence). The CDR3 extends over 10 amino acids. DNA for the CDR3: TGTGCCAGCAGCAACAGGGAAGCTTTCTTT. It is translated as CASSNREAFF. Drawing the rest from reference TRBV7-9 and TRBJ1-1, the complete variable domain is DTGVSQNPRHKITKRGQNVTFRCDPISEHNRLYWYRQTLGQGPEFLTYFQNEAQLEKSRLLSDRFSAERPKGSFSTLEIQRTEQGDSAMYLCASSNREAFFGQGTRLTVV.